Sequencing of this TCR beta chain was carried out in a study of control samples from healthy donors and cancer patients. This CDR3 comprises 12 residues. Trimming cost V 1 base and J 9 bases, with 7 bases left between them. Germline V gene sequence: CDR1 SGHAT, CDR2 FQDESV (reference sequence). The protocol was immunoSEQ multiplex PCR, while the TCRdb copy is restricted to in-frame clones and leaves out a portion. This table has some 110,000 clones, 80% to 90% appearing once. The chain combines TRBV11-1 with TRBJ2-1; D is unclear. The sample consisted of PBMCs. This sequence originates from a woman between 50 and 59 years old with colorectal cancer. Written as DNA, the CDR3 is TGTGCCAGCAGCTTAGAAGAGCTTGAGCAGTTCTTC. Amino acid sequence: CASSLEELEQFF.